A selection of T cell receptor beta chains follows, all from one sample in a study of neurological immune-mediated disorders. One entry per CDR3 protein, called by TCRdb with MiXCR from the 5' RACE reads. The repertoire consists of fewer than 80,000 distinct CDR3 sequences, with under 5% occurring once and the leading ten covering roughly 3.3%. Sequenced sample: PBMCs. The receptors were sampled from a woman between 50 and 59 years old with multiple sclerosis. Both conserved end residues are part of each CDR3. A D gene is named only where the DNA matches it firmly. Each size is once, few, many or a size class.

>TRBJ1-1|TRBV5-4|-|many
TGTGCCAGCAGCTTGCATTTATCGGAGACTGAAGCTTTCTTT
CASSLHLSETEAFF
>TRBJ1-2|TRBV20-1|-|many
TGCAGTGCTAGTCTTACAGGGTCGGATGGCTACACCTTC
CSASLTGSDGYTF
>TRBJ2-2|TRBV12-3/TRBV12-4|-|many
TGTGCCAGCAGTTTGAAGGGGACCGGGGAGCTGTTTTTT
CASSLKGTGELFF
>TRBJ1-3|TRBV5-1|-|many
TGCGCCAGCAGCTTGTTGGGGGTCTCGACCGGAAACACCATATATTTT
CASSLLGVSTGNTIYF
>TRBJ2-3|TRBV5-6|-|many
TGTGCCAGCAGCTTGGGCAGCGGAAGCACAGATACGCAGTATTTT
CASSLGSGSTDTQYF
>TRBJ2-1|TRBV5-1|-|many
TGCGCCAGCAGCTTTAGGGGAAATGAGCAGTTCTTC
CASSFRGNEQFF
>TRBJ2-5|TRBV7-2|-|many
TGTGCCAGCAGCTTAGGTCGTTACCAAGAGACCCAGTACTTC
CASSLGRYQETQYF
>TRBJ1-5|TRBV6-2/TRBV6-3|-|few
TGTGCCAGCAGTCATCACCAGAGTCAGCCCCAGCATTTT
CASSHHQSQPQHF
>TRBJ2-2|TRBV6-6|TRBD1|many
TGTGCCAGCAGTAACACAGGGGGCAGAACCGGGGAGCTGTTTTTT
CASSNTGGRTGELFF
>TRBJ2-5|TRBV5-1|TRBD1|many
TGCGCCAGCAGCTTTGAGGGGGCGGAGACCCAGTACTTC
CASSFEGAETQYF
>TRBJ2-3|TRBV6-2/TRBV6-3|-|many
TGTGCCAGCAGTTACGGGGGAGGTGGCACAGATACGCAGTATTTT
CASSYGGGGTDTQYF
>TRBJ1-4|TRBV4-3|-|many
TGCGCCAGCAGCCAAGAGAGGGGACTGTATGAAAAACTGTTTTTT
CASSQERGLYEKLFF
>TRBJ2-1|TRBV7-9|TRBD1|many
TGTGCCAGCAACGCGGACAGGGAAATCAATGAGCAGTTCTTC
CASNADREINEQFF
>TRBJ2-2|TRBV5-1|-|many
TGCGCCAGCAGCTTGGCCTCGAACACCGGGGAGCTGTTTTTT
CASSLASNTGELFF
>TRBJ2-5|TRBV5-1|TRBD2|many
TGCGCCAGCAGCAGACCTAGCGGGAACGGGGAGACCCAGTACTTC
CASSRPSGNGETQYF
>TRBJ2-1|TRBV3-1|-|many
TGTGCCAGCAGCCCCGGGACCCCAGGCGGTGAGCAGTTCTTC
CASSPGTPGGEQFF
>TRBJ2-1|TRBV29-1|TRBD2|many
TGCAGCGTCGCCGGGGGGTACAATGAGCAGTTCTTC
CSVAGGYNEQFF
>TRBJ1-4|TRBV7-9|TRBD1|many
TGTGCCAGCAGCCCAGAAGGCGGGACAGGGGGGAAAAAACTGTTTTTT
CASSPEGGTGGKKLFF
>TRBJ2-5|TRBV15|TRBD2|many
TGTGCCACCAGCAGAGTACTACTCCCGGGAGGGGAGACCCAGTACTTC
CATSRVLLPGGETQYF
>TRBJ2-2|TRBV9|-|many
TGTGCCAGCAGGGGGTTGGCCGGGGAGCTGTTTTTT
CASRGLAGELFF
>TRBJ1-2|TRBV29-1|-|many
TGCGGTTGGACAGATGTCTATGGCTACACCTTC
CGWTDVYGYTF
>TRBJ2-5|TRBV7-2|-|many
TGTGCCAGCAGCTTTTGGCGAGAGACCCAGTACTTC
CASSFWRETQYF
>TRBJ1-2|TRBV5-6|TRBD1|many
TGTGCCAGCAGCTGGACAGGGAGCGACTATGGCTACACCTTC
CASSWTGSDYGYTF